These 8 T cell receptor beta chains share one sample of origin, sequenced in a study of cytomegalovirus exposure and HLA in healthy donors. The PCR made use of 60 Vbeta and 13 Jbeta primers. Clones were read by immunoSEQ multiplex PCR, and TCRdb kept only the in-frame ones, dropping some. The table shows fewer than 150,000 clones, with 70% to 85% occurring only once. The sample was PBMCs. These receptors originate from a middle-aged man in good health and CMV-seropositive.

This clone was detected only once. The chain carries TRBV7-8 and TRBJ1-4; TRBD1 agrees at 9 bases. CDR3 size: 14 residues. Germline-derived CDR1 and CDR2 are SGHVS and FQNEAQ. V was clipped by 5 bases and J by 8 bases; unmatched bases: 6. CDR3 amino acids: CASSAGQGGEKLFF. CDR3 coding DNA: TGTGCCAGCAGCGCGGGACAGGGAGGAGAAAAACTGTTTTTT.

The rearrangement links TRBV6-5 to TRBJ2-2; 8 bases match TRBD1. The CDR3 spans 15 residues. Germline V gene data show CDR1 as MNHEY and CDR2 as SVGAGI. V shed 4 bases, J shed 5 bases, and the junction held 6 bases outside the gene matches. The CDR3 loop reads CASSFQGAGTGELFF. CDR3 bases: TGTGCCAGCAGTTTTCAGGGGGCAGGGACCGGGGAGCTGTTTTTT.

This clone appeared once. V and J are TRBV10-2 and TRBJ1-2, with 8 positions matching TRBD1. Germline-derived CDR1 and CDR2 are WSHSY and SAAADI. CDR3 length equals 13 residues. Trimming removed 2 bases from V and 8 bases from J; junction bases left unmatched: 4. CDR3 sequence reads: CASSEGQGLGYTF. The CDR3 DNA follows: TGCGCCAGCAGTGAGGGACAGGGCCTCGGCTACACCTTC.

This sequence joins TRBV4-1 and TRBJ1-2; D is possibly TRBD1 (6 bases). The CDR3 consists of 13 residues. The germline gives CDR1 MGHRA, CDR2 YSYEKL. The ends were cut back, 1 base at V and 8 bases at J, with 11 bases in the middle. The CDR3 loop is CASSQGGQRGYTF. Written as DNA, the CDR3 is TGCGCCAGCAGCCAAGGGGGACAACGGGGCTACACCTTC.

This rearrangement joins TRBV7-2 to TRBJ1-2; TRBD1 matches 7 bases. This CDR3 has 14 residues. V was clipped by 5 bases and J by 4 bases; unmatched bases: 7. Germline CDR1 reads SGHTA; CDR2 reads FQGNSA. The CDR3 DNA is TGTGCCAGCAGCCCAGGGGGAGCAGTCTATGGCTACACCTTC. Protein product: CASSPGGAVYGYTF.

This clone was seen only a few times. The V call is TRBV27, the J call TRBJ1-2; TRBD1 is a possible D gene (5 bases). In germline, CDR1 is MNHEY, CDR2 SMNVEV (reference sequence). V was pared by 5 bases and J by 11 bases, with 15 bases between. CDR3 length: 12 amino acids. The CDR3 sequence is CASSLRGHAYTF. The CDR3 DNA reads TGTGCCAGCAGTCTACGAGGACATGCTTACACCTTC.

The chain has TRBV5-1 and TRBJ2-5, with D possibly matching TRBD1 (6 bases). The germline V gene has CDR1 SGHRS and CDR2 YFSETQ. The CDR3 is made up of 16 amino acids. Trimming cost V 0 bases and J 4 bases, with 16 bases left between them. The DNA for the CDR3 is TGCGCCAGCAGCTTGGGAGGCAGGGGCCGGGGAGAGACCCAGTACTTC. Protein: CASSLGGRGRGETQYF.

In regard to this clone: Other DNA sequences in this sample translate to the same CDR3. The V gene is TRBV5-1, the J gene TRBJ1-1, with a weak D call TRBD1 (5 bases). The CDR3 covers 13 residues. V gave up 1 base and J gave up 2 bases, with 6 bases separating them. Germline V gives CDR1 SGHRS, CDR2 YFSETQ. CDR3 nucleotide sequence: TGCGCCAGCAGCTTGAGGGGAAACACTGAAGCTTTCTTT. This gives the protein CASSLRGNTEAFF.